This T cell receptor (beta chain) was profiled in a study of shared clonotypes between healthy human individuals. This clone occurred once. The antigen is unknown. Produced via immunoSEQ multiplex PCR; TCRdb's table is partial and in-frame only. The table lists under 2,500,000 clones, almost 96% of them singletons. Study findings and constraints: In contrast to clonotypes shared by all four donors, non-shared clonotypes had lower generation probabilities. Sharing across four donors was highest in naive CD4 (around 5%) and lowest in memory CD8 (approximately 0.4%).

Healthy adults negative for HIV, lacking recent acute infections or vaccinations, served as donors. This CDR3 region has 14 residues. The germline gives CDR1 MNHNS, CDR2 SASEGT. Trimming at V came to 7 bases and at J to 2 bases, leaving 7 bases not matched to a gene. The TCR sequence derives from a man aged 18 to 35 in good health. The gene calls are TRBV6-1 and TRBJ2-7, with 8 bases matching TRBD1. Sample: naive CD4+ T cells sorted from blood. As for subset: CD45RA+ positively selected. The CDR3 protein is CASISLTGAYEQYF. The CDR3, as DNA: TGTGCCAGCATAAGCTTGACAGGGGCCTACGAGCAGTACTTC.